Following are 18 T cell receptor beta chains from one sample sequenced in a study of blood T cells in healthy people across ages. A J-beta primer mix and a sample-barcoded 5' primer were used in a second PCR of roughly 7 to 12 cycles. TCRdb ran MiXCR on the 5' RACE reads and lists one entry per CDR3 protein. Of approximately 810,000 distinct CDR3 sequences detected, roughly 40% appear once; the ten largest clones hold 13%. Source material: blood. The receptors derive from a man aged 18 to 29 in good health.

About this clonotype itself: It may be a read error: a sequence one base away is much more abundant. This sequence joins TRBV28 and TRBJ2-5; 8 bases are shared with TRBD2. The CDR3 covers 14 residues. In germline, CDR1 is MDHEN, CDR2 SYDVKM. The ends lost 5 bases at V and 5 bases at J; junction bases unmatched: 7. The CDR3 protein is CASSRGLVGETQYF. CDR3 DNA: TGTGCCAGCAGTAGGGGACTAGTCGGGGAGACCCAGTACTTC. The complete variable domain, with remaining parts taken from reference TRBV28 and TRBJ2-5, reads DVKVTQSSRYLVKRTGEKVFLECVQDMDHENMFWYRQDPGLGLRLIYFSYDVKMKEKGDIPEGYSVSREKKERFSLILESASTNQTSMYLCASSRGLVGETQYFGPGTRLLVL.

There are many counts of this clonotype. The chain is built from TRBV4-1 and TRBJ2-1, with 7 bases identical to TRBD2. Trimming at V came to 0 bases and at J to 4 bases, leaving 6 bases not matched to a gene. This CDR3 spans 16 amino acids. Looked up from germline, CDR1 is MGHRA and CDR2 is YSYEKL. CDR3 amino acids: CASSQDGAGAYNEQFF. CDR3 nucleotides: TGCGCCAGCAGCCAAGATGGCGCGGGAGCTTACAATGAGCAGTTCTTC.

In this sample, this clonotype turned up many times. V gene TRBV5-6 combines with J gene TRBJ2-4; either TRBD1 or TRBD2 may supply D (5 bases each). V dropped 4 bases and J dropped 4 bases, with 12 bases sitting between them. The CDR3 has 14 amino acids. The V gene's germline CDR1 is SGHDT and CDR2 YYEEEE. The CDR3: CASSPPGPKNIQYF. Here the CDR3 DNA reads TGTGCCAGCAGCCCCCCGGGACCAAAAAACATTCAGTACTTC. The complete variable domain, with remaining parts taken from reference TRBV5-6 and TRBJ2-4, reads DAGVTQSPTHLIKTRGQQVTLRCSPKSGHDTVSWYQQALGQGPQFIFQYYEEEERQRGNFPDRFSGHQFPNYSSELNVNALLLGDSALYLCASSPPGPKNIQYFGAGTRLSVL.

Only a few counts were recorded for this clonotype. The CDR3 DNA reads TGCGCCAGCAGCCAAGAAATTAGCGGGGCCACCTACGAGCAGTACTTC. The encoded protein is CASSQEISGATYEQYF. J is TRBJ2-7 and V is TRBV4-1, with TRBD2 matching over 8 bases. After removal of 0 bases from V and 2 bases from J, the junction contained 6 bases not matched to a gene. Germline CDR1 reads MGHRA; CDR2 reads YSYEKL. This CDR3 is built from 16 residues.

The chain is built from TRBV4-1 and TRBJ2-7; the D call may be TRBD1 or TRBD2 (5 bases each). This CDR3 contains 15 residues. The V gene's germline CDR1 is MGHRA and CDR2 YSYEKL. The ends were cut back, 5 bases at V and 7 bases at J, with 21 bases in the middle. The CDR3 DNA is TGCGCCAGCAGCAGCCGGGACGGTTCCTACAATGAGCAGTACTTC. It translates to CASSSRDGSYNEQYF.

This clonotype was observed once. The chain recombines TRBV6-5 with TRBJ2-6; 11 positions match TRBD1. From germline, CDR1 is MNHEY and CDR2 SVGAGI. Germline trimming cut 2 bases from V and 0 bases from J; bases unmatched to any gene: 3. CDR3 length equals 18 residues. The CDR3 reads CASSYMDRGPSGANVLTF. The CDR3 nucleotides are TGTGCCAGCAGTTACATGGACAGGGGGCCCTCTGGGGCCAACGTCCTGACTTTC.

This clonotype was seen more than once but under ten times. The chain uses TRBV10-3 and TRBJ2-3, with 9 bases that match TRBD1. CDR1 ENHRY and CDR2 SYGVKD come from the germline V gene. Trimming cost V 3 bases and J 1 base; bases outside gene matches: 11. The CDR3 consists of 18 residues. This CDR3 reads CAISDWGQGVQRTDTQYF. The CDR3 nucleotides read TGTGCCATCAGTGACTGGGGACAGGGTGTTCAACGCACAGATACGCAGTATTTT.

The sample holds many counts of this clonotype. This chain joins TRBV4-2 and TRBJ2-1; 7 bases line up with TRBD1. CDR1 LGHNA and CDR2 YNFKEQ come from the germline V gene. The CDR3 runs 16 residues. Germline trimming cut 0 bases from V and 0 bases from J; bases unmatched to any gene: 2. The CDR3 region has the DNA TGTGCCAGCAGCCAAGAGGCAGGGGGCTCCTACAATGAGCAGTTCTTC. Amino acids: CASSQEAGGSYNEQFF.

V and J are TRBV4-3 and TRBJ2-5; D is tentatively TRBD1 or TRBD2 (6 bases each). The DNA end is more similar to TRBJ2-7, so the J call may be wrong. Germline V lookup: CDR1 LGHNA, CDR2 YSLEER. The length of the CDR3 is 15 residues. Written as DNA, the CDR3 is TGCGCCAGCAGCCAAGACGGGGGCAGGGACTACGAGCAGTACTTC. It encodes CASSQDGGRDYEQYF.

This clonotype was observed a handful of times. In DNA, the CDR3 is TGTGCCAGCAGTGGGACAGGGAATGAGCAGTACTTC. Translated, it gives CASSGTGNEQYF. The chain uses TRBV6-2 or TRBV6-3 and TRBJ2-5; 9 bases agree with TRBD1. From germline, CDR1 is MNHEY and CDR2 SVGEGT. The CDR3 has 12 amino acids. The V segment lost 5 bases and the J segment 11 bases; nucleotides outside the gene matches: 6.

This clonotype was detected many times. The CDR3 here is CAITRDRLSYGYTF. CDR3 DNA: TGTGCCATCACTCGGGACAGGTTGAGCTATGGCTACACCTTC. The rearrangement joins TRBV10-3 to TRBJ1-2, with 8 bases matching TRBD1. Trimming cost V 7 bases and J 4 bases; bases outside gene matches: 8. The CDR3 is 14 residues long. Germline V gives CDR1 ENHRY, CDR2 SYGVKD.

The V call is TRBV20-1, the J call TRBJ2-1, with D perhaps matching TRBD1 (6 bases). From germline, CDR1 is DFQATT and CDR2 SNEGSKA (reference sequence). Trimming removed 6 bases at V and 1 base at J, with 22 bases between. CDR3 length equals 17 residues. In DNA, the CDR3 is TGCAGTGCCCGCGCCAGGGGCCCCCGGAGGTCCTACAATGAGCAGTTCTTC. Its protein is CSARARGPRRSYNEQFF.

This clonotype was seen more than once but under ten times. The DNA for the CDR3 is TGCAGTGCTAGGGGCAAGGGTGCGTCGCAGCCCCAGCATTTT. This codes for CSARGKGASQPQHF. The rearrangement uses TRBV20-1 and TRBJ1-5; no clear D gene. Trimming removed 3 bases from V and 7 bases from J, with 16 bases in between. From germline, CDR1 is DFQATT and CDR2 SNEGSKA (reference sequence). This CDR3 has 14 residues.

This chain connects TRBV3-1 to TRBJ1-1; tentative D call: TRBD1 (5 bases). CDR1 and CDR2 (germline): LGHDT, YNNKEL (reference sequence). The V gene lost 4 bases and the J gene lost 5 bases, with 17 bases spanning the gap. This CDR3 has 15 amino acids. CDR3 amino acids: CASSRSGTGRTEAFF. CDR3 in DNA: TGTGCCAGCAGCCGATCGGGGACGGGTAGGACTGAAGCTTTCTTT.

The chain carries TRBV3-1 and TRBJ1-1; D call uncertain. The CDR3 contains 13 residues. V was shortened by 4 bases and J by 4 bases, with 10 bases between the two germline ends. The germline V gene has CDR1 LGHDT and CDR2 YNNKEL (reference sequence). The CDR3 nucleotides read TGTGCCAGCAGCCCCGGCAGATTCACTGAAGCTTTCTTT. Its protein is CASSPGRFTEAFF. Filled out from reference TRBV3-1 and TRBJ1-1, the complete variable domain reads DTAVSQTPKYLVTQMGNDKSIKCEQNLGHDTMYWYKQDSKKFLKIMFSYNNKELIINETVPNRFSPKSPDKAHLNLHINSLELGDSAVYFCASSPGRFTEAFFGQGTRLTVV.

This clonotype was observed many times. This chain joins TRBV7-8 and TRBJ2-1; tentatively, D is TRBD1 (6 bases). The CDR3 has 14 residues. V was cut by 4 bases and J by 6 bases, with 13 bases left in between. The germline V gene has CDR1 SGHVS and CDR2 FQNEAQ. Here the CDR3 reads CASSSTGQSNEQFF. In nucleotides, the CDR3 is TGTGCCAGCAGCTCCACCGGACAGTCCAATGAGCAGTTCTTC.

The V and J genes are TRBV4-2 and TRBJ1-1; D might be TRBD1 (5 bases). CDR1 is LGHNA, CDR2 YNFKEQ, per germline. The CDR3 loop spans 13 amino acids. Trimming cost V 8 bases and J 1 base, with 11 bases left between them. The CDR3 region has the DNA TGTGCCAGCCAAGCGACAGCGAACACTGAAGCTTTCTTT. The encoded protein is CASQATANTEAFF.

This clonotype was seen ten or more times. The rearrangement joins TRBV29-1 to TRBJ2-3; D is perhaps TRBD1 or TRBD2 (6 bases each). V lost 3 bases, J lost 2 bases, and 15 bases lay in between. The CDR3 consists of 15 residues. Germline V gene data show CDR1 as SQVTM and CDR2 as ANQGSEA. CDR3 DNA sequence: TGCAGCGTTGATTCGGGGGCGATTGTCACAGATACGCAGTATTTT. It specifies CSVDSGAIVTDTQYF.